This entry lists 10 T cell receptor beta chains sequenced from one sample in a study of persistence of HIV-infected CD4 T cells. Overlapping HIV-1 Gag 15-mer peptides at about 1 ug per peptide per mL were used. CD40L-negative CD69-negative CD45RO-high memory CD4+ T cells were sorted as populations depleted of antigen-responding cells. The antigens for these receptors are not known. This was the immunoSEQ version 4 assay in survey mode. Measured with immunoSEQ multiplex PCR; TCRdb has only the in-frame clones, and not every one. The table shows some 32,000 clones, with about four fifths occurring only once. The starting material was CD4+ T cells sorted from PBMCs after roughly 19-hour stimulation, obtained from a patient who received antiretroviral therapy. The receptors were gathered from an adult woman with HIV who was CMV-seropositive.

This clone has a handful of counts. The chain uses TRBV7-9 and TRBJ2-7; weak D call: TRBD1 (7 bases). The germline gives CDR1 SEHNR, CDR2 FQNEAQ (reference sequence). This CDR3 has 12 residues. Deletions cut 6 bases from V and 6 bases from J, with 12 bases between. CDR3 bases: TGTGCCAGCAGGTCAGGGGGGTTCGAGCAGTACTTC. It is translated as CASRSGGFEQYF.

The chain joins TRBV6-6 to TRBJ2-6; D unresolved. This CDR3 spans 13 amino acids. Germline lookup yields CDR1 MNHNY and CDR2 SVGAGI (reference sequence). V was clipped by 7 bases and J by 1 base, with 5 bases between them. As DNA, the CDR3 is TGTGCCAGCACCCGATCTGGGGCCAACGTCCTGACTTTC. This gives the protein CASTRSGANVLTF.

The chain recombines TRBV19 with TRBJ1-3; 8 bases line up with TRBD1. Germline CDR1 reads LNHDA; CDR2 reads SQIVND (reference sequence). Trimming at V came to 6 bases and at J to 4 bases, leaving 5 bases not matched to a gene. The CDR3 runs 14 residues. Here the CDR3 DNA reads TGTGCCAGTAGCGACCGGACAGGGGGAAACACCATATATTTT. Translation: CASSDRTGGNTIYF.

This rearrangement joins TRBV29-1 to TRBJ2-5, with D maybe TRBD2 (5 bases). The CDR3 sequence is 15 residues long. The V end was cut by 4 bases, the J end by 2 bases, with 17 bases between. The germline V gene has CDR1 SQVTM and CDR2 ANQGSEA. In nucleotides, the CDR3 is TGCAGCGTTGGCTGGGGTGGGAGAGGGCAAGAGACCCAGTACTTC. It translates to CSVGWGGRGQETQYF.

This clone has only one observation. The chain couples TRBV24-1 to TRBJ1-1; tentatively, D is TRBD1 (6 bases). The CDR3 is 15 amino acids. The germline V gene has CDR1 KGHDR and CDR2 SFDVKD. The germline V and J ends were trimmed by 6 bases and 6 bases, with 19 bases remaining between them. CDR3 region: CATSTGGTGRAEAFF. The CDR3, as DNA: TGTGCCACCAGTACGGGGGGCACGGGTCGGGCTGAAGCTTTCTTT.

The chain carries TRBV7-3 and TRBJ1-6; D uncertain. The CDR3 consists of 14 residues. Germline V gives CDR1 SGHTA, CDR2 FQGTGA. Trimming left V 2 bases short and J 6 bases short, with 8 bases between. The CDR3 spells CASSLAPGNSPLHF. CDR3 coding DNA: TGTGCCAGCAGCTTAGCCCCGGGTAATTCACCCCTCCACTTT.

The chain is built from TRBV24-1 and TRBJ2-5; 7 positions agree with TRBD2. The CDR3 has 16 amino acids. The trim removed 3 bases at V and 0 bases at J, leaving 6 bases unmatched. The germline CDR1 and CDR2 sequences are KGHDR and SFDVKD. The CDR3, as DNA: TGTGCCACCAGTGATCGCAGCGGGAACAACCAAGAGACCCAGTACTTC. Its translation is CATSDRSGNNQETQYF.

The CDR3 nucleotides read TGTGCCAGCAGCCCTCATGGGGGGACAGGGTTGGCAGATACGCAGTATTTT. Its translation: CASSPHGGTGLADTQYF. The rearrangement links TRBV5-4 to TRBJ2-3; 9 bases fit TRBD1. The junction had 13 bases not matched to a gene; V was cut back by 4 bases and J by 4 bases. CDR1 SGHNT and CDR2 YYREEE come from the germline V gene (reference sequence). This CDR3 is built from 17 residues.

The chain is built from TRBV6-1 and TRBJ1-2; the D gene is possibly TRBD1 (6 bases). The V and J ends lost 5 bases and 6 bases respectively, with 16 bases between them. There are 14 residues in the CDR3. CDR1 is MNHNS and CDR2 is SASEGT in the germline V gene. The CDR3 region is CASSYGQGIHGYTF. The CDR3 region has the DNA TGTGCCAGCAGTTATGGTCAGGGGATCCATGGCTACACCTTC.

The chain is built from TRBV5-4 and TRBJ1-6; D not certain. With 1 base removed from V and 7 bases from J, the gap between germline ends came to 6 bases. Germline CDR1 reads SGHNT; CDR2 reads YYREEE (reference sequence). The CDR3 extends over 13 amino acids. The CDR3 DNA follows: TGTGCCAGCAGCTTGTTCGGAAATTCACCCCTCCACTTT. Translation: CASSLFGNSPLHF.